The present entry profiles one T cell receptor (beta chain) with its context. Its target is not known. These data come from a study of T cells in Graves' hyperthyroidism and ophthalmopathy. Study results and limitations: Peripheral blood also featured most of the thyroid clonotypes expanded above 0.001.

RNA transcripts were the template for amplifying TCR beta CDR3 regions. HTBI primers were used for first-round RT-PCR of the TCR CDR3. TCRdb processed the multiplex PCR reads anew with MiXCR; each CDR3 protein has one entry. The sample contains over 350,000 distinct CDR3 sequences, approximately 18% of which appear only once. Around 10 ml fresh peripheral blood yielded the PBMCs. Source material: blood. This receptor was identified in a man younger than 35 with Graves' ophthalmopathy.

The CDR3 sequence is CASRSGGLSTDTQYF. CDR3 coding DNA: TGTGCCAGCAGGAGCGGGGGGCTGAGCACAGATACGCAGTATTTT. This chain uses TRBV6-2 or TRBV6-3 with TRBJ2-3; TRBD2 matches at 9 bases. The CDR3 contains 15 residues. V shed 6 bases, J shed 0 bases, and the junction held 4 bases outside the gene matches. Per the germline V gene, CDR1 is MNHEY and CDR2 is SVGEGT.